Reported below is one TCR beta chain. This sample stems from a study of blood T cell repertoires in COVID-19. About the study: Specimens from acute and convalescent COVID-19 originated in the United States, Italy and Spain.

Residents of about 25 US areas, aged roughly 18 to 89 years, made up the participants. A PCR-confirmed or clinician-diagnosed COVID-19 case had contacted exposed participants within 2 weeks of entry. CDR3 length equals 14 residues. Deletions cut 5 bases from V and 3 bases from J, with 12 bases between. The germline CDR1 and CDR2 sequences are SGHRS and YFSETQ. Measured with immunoSEQ multiplex PCR; TCRdb has only the in-frame clones, and not every one. Of approximately 150,000 clones in the sample, over 70% were seen once. The sequencing input was PBMCs or T cells enriched from blood (not recorded which). The receptor's source is a man between 65 and 85 years old who had been exposed to COVID-19. V usage is TRBV5-1 and J usage is TRBJ1-3, with D maybe TRBD1 (6 bases). CDR3 DNA: TGCGCCAGCAGTCCAGGGGAGTTTGGAAACACCATATATTTT. Translating gives CASSPGEFGNTIYF.